In this sample, the clone carrying this T cell receptor beta chain turned up many times. The sample is drawn from a study of human T cells and chemical hapten exposure. This sample's time point: patch test 2, 6 weeks after DPC sensitization. Treatment described: therapeutic diphenylcyclopropenone sensitization with weekly scalp DPC. TCRdb re-called the RACE reads with MiXCR, one entry per CDR3 protein. The repertoire has a few hundred thousand distinct CDR3 sequences, about 6.9% of them found once; the top ten carry about 6%. The CDR3 is made up of 13 amino acids. Germline V lookup: CDR1 SQVTM, CDR2 ANQGSEA. V shed 6 bases and J 5 bases; nucleotides not matched to a gene: 8.

This TCR was sampled from a woman aged 18-30 years with alopecia areata. Some clones in this sample may be carry-over from other donors' samples. Here the sequenced sample was whole blood, taken in connection with sensitization to the hapten diphenylcyclopropenone (DPC). The chain combines TRBV29-1 with TRBJ2-7; TRBD1 agrees at 9 bases. CDR3 sequence: CSVTGGYENEQYF. The CDR3 region has the DNA TGCAGCGTAACAGGGGGCTATGAGAACGAGCAGTACTTC.